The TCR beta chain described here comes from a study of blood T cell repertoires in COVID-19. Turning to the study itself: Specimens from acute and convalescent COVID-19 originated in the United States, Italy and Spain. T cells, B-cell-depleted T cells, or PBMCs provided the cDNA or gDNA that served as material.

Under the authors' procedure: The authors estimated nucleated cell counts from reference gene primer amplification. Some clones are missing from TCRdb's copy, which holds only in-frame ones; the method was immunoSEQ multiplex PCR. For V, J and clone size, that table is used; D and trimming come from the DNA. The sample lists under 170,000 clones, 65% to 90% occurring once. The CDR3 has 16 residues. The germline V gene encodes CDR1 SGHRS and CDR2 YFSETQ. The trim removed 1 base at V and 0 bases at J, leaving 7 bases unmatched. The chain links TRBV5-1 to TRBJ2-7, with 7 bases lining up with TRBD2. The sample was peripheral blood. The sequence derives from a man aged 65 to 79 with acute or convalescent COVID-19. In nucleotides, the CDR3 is TGCGCCAGCAGCTTGAATAGCGGGCCGAGCTCCTACGAGCAGTACTTC. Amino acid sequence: CASSLNSGPSSYEQYF.